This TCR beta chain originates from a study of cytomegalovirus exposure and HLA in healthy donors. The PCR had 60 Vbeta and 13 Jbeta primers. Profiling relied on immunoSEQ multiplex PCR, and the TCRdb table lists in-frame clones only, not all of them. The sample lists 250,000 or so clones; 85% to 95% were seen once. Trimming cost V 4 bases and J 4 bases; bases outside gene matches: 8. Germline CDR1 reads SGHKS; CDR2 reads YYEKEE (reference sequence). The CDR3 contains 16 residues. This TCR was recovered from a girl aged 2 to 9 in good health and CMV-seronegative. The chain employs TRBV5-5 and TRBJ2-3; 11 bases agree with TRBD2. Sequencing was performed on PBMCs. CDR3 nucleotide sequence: TGTGCCAGCAGCCCCCCTACTAGCGGGGGACCAGATACGCAGTATTTT. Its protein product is CASSPPTSGGPDTQYF.